A single sample is the source of the 3 T cell receptor beta chains below, sequenced in a study of OX40 agonist ivuxolimab in advanced cancers. Generated by immunoSEQ multiplex PCR, the TCRdb table keeps only in-frame clones and is missing some. The repertoire consists of around 60,000 clones, with roughly 78% occurring once and the leading ten covering about a tenth. The input for sequencing was CD4+ or CD8+ T cells sorted from blood, taken in a trial of the OX40 agonist ivuxolimab. These receptors were taken from an adult with an advanced solid tumor such as melanoma, head and neck, liver or kidney cancer.

The CDR3 reads CASSDTGANEKLFF. The DNA of the CDR3 is TGTGCCAGCAGCGATACAGGGGCTAATGAAAAACTGTTTTTT. The rearrangement joins TRBV7-9 to TRBJ1-4; 7 bases match TRBD1. V lost 5 bases and J lost 3; bases outside the gene matches: 3. CDR1 and CDR2 from the germline V gene are SEHNR and FQNEAQ (reference sequence). The CDR3 length is 14 residues. The full variable domain, its missing parts supplied by reference TRBV7-9 and TRBJ1-4, is DTGVSQNPRHKITKRGQNVTFRCDPISEHNRLYWYRQTLGQGPEFLTYFQNEAQLEKSRLLSDRFSAERPKGSFSTLEIQRTEQGDSAMYLCASSDTGANEKLFFGSGTQLSVL.

The chain joins TRBV19 to TRBJ1-5, with 9 bases identical to TRBD1. The germline V gene encodes CDR1 LNHDA and CDR2 SQIVND (reference sequence). The trim removed 10 bases at V and 6 bases at J, leaving 10 bases unmatched. The CDR3 runs to 14 residues. Written as DNA, the CDR3 is TGTGCCACCTCAGGACAGGGGTGGGCTCAGCCCCAGCATTTT. Translation: CATSGQGWAQPQHF.

The genes are TRBV6-1 and TRBJ1-1, with D perhaps matching TRBD1 (5 bases). The V gene lost 0 bases and the J gene lost 1 base, with 21 bases spanning the gap. Germline V gene data show CDR1 as MNHNS and CDR2 as SASEGT. CDR3 length: 19 residues. The CDR3 is CASSEAQGSWILRNTEAFF. The CDR3 coding sequence is TGTGCCAGCAGTGAAGCCCAGGGTAGTTGGATTTTGAGGAACACTGAAGCTTTCTTT.